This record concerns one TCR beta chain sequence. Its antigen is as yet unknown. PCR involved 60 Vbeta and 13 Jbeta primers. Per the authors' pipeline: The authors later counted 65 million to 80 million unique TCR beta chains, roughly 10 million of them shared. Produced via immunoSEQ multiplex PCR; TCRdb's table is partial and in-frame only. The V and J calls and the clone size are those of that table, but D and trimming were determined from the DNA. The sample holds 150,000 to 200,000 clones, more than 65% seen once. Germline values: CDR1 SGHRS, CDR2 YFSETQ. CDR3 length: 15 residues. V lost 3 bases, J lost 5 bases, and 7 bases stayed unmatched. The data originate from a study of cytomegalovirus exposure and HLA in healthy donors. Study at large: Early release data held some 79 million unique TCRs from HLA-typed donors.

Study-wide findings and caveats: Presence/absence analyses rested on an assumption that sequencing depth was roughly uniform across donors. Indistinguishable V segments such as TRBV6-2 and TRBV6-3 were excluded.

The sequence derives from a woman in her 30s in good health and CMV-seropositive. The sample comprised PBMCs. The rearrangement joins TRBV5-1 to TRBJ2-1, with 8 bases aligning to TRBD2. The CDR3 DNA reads TGCGCCAGCAGCTGGACTAGCTCGCTTAACAATGAGCAGTTCTTC. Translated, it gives CASSWTSSLNNEQFF.